This TCR beta chain comes out of a study of T-cell memory formation after mild COVID-19. Across the study: For the most part, TCR clusters were specific to one donor.

This clonotype was detected only a few times. With 8 bases removed from V and 0 bases from J, the gap between germline ends came to 7 bases. Looked up from germline, CDR1 is LNHDA and CDR2 is SQIVND (reference sequence). The CDR3 covers 12 residues. Each CDR3 protein gets one entry after TCRdb re-called the 5' RACE reads with MiXCR. The data contain about 320,000 distinct CDR3 sequences, about 13% of them singletons. The TCR was taken from a man in his late teens or twenties who had mild COVID-19 (a few samples of this study predate the infection). Cell type and time point are not known. The V gene is TRBV19, the J gene TRBJ1-1; no clear D. Sequenced material: PBMCs or a T cell subset sorted from them (not recorded which). CDR3 protein: CASLALNTEAFF. In nucleotides, the CDR3 is TGTGCCAGTCTCGCTCTGAACACTGAAGCTTTCTTT. Supplemented by reference TRBV19 and TRBJ1-1, the full variable domain reads DGGITQSPKYLFRKEGQNVTLSCEQNLNHDAMYWYRQDPGQGLRLIYYSQIVNDFQKGDIAEGYSVSREKKESFPLTVTSAQKNPTAFYLCASLALNTEAFFGQGTRLTVV.